Presented here are 28 T cell receptor beta chains from one specimen sequenced in a study of T cells after yellow fever vaccination. TCRdb called the 5' RACE reads again in MiXCR, with one record for every CDR3 protein. The sample consists of roughly 330,000 distinct CDR3 sequences, around 7.3% of them appearing once. The sample was PBMCs, taken roughly 45 days after the first yellow fever vaccination. The receptors derive from a man younger than 35 who received the YFV17D yellow fever vaccine.

V usage is TRBV4-2 and J usage is TRBJ1-4; D unresolved. Germline CDR1 reads LGHNA; CDR2 reads YNFKEQ. This CDR3 is built from 11 residues. Trimming shortened V by 4 bases and J by 5 bases, and 2 bases separated the two germline ends. The CDR3 reads CASSPNEKLFF. The CDR3 coding sequence is TGTGCCAGCAGCCCGAATGAAAAACTGTTTTTT.

The CDR3 spells CASSLATGESNEKLFF. CDR3 nucleotide sequence: TGCGCCAGCAGCTTGGCGACAGGAGAGTCTAATGAAAAACTGTTTTTT. The chain couples TRBV5-1 to TRBJ1-4; weak D call: TRBD1 (6 bases). CDR3 length equals 16 residues. Germline CDR1 SGHRS, CDR2 YFSETQ. Trimming left V 0 bases short and J 3 bases short, with 12 bases between.

Turning to this clonotype: Mismatch with germline at one junction end may stem from a read error. CDR3 in DNA: TGTACCAGCTCACCAGCACAGTATGTAGATACGCAGTATTTT. Translating gives CTSSPAQYVDTQYF. This chain connects TRBV18 to TRBJ2-3; D call uncertain. Germline CDR1 KGHSH, CDR2 LQKENI. The CDR3 sequence is 14 residues long.

This clonotype has more than one count but fewer than ten. The rearrangement links TRBV6-2 or TRBV6-3 to TRBJ1-5; no clear D. The CDR3 is 14 residues long. The germline CDR1 and CDR2 sequences are MNHEY and SVGEGT. Trimming took off 0 bases at V and 5 bases at J, with 8 bases between the two ends. The CDR3 DNA reads as TGTGCCAGCAGTTACTCTGGCGGGTATCAGCCCCAGCATTTT. As protein: CASSYSGGYQPQHF.

V gene TRBV7-9 combines with J gene TRBJ2-5, with 9 bases that match TRBD1. There are 14 residues in the CDR3. V lost 3 bases, J lost 4 bases, and 3 bases stayed unmatched. Germline V gene data show CDR1 as SEHNR and CDR2 as FQNEAQ (reference sequence). This CDR3 reads CASSFRTGAETQYF. The CDR3 DNA sequence: TGTGCCAGCAGCTTTCGGACAGGGGCAGAGACCCAGTACTTC.

The chain employs TRBV6-1 and TRBJ2-6, with D possibly being TRBD1 (6 bases). The CDR3 runs to 16 residues. The germline V gene has CDR1 MNHNS and CDR2 SASEGT. Trimming removed 8 bases from V and 0 bases from J, with 14 bases in between. CDR3 DNA: TGTGCCAGCTTTCATACAGGGTTCTCTGGGGCCAACGTCCTGACTTTC. Protein product: CASFHTGFSGANVLTF.

The V and J genes are TRBV7-3 and TRBJ2-1, with 7 positions matching TRBD2. V lost 1 base, J lost 8 bases, and 5 bases stayed unmatched. Germline V lookup: CDR1 SGHTA, CDR2 FQGTGA. This CDR3 comprises 14 residues. This CDR3 reads CASSLMGGGYEQFF. The CDR3 DNA is TGTGCCAGCAGCTTAATGGGGGGAGGGTATGAGCAGTTCTTC.

The chain joins TRBV6-5 to TRBJ2-7; 10 bases align to TRBD1. The ends lost 2 bases at V and 6 bases at J; junction bases unmatched: 1. The V gene's germline CDR1 is MNHEY and CDR2 SVGAGI. The CDR3 covers 13 residues. The CDR3 protein is CASSYGTGAEQYV. The CDR3 DNA sequence: TGTGCCAGCAGTTACGGGACAGGGGCCGAGCAGTACGTC.

This clonotype was seen at least ten times. The rearrangement joins TRBV15 to TRBJ2-5, with D possibly matching TRBD2 (6 bases). This CDR3 contains 16 residues. CDR1 is LNHNV, CDR2 YYDKDF, per germline (reference sequence). V was clipped by 2 bases and J by 5 bases, with 18 bases between them. CDR3 protein: CATSRRRLVRGETQYF. The DNA for the CDR3 is TGTGCCACCAGCAGAAGACGACTAGTAAGAGGGGAGACCCAGTACTTC.

The chain links TRBV20-1 to TRBJ1-1, with TRBD1 matching 7 bases. V lost 4 bases, J lost 1 base, and 6 bases stayed unmatched. There are 14 residues in the CDR3. CDR1 and CDR2 from the germline V gene are DFQATT and SNEGSKA (reference sequence). CDR3 sequence: CSATLQGTNTEAFF. In nucleotides, the CDR3 is TGCAGTGCTACATTACAGGGGACGAACACTGAAGCTTTCTTT.

This clonotype was seen many times. V usage is TRBV4-1 and J usage is TRBJ1-1, with a tentative D call TRBD1 (5 bases). With 3 bases removed from V and 3 bases from J, the gap between germline ends came to 20 bases. CDR1 is MGHRA, CDR2 YSYEKL, per germline. The CDR3 sequence is 17 residues long. The CDR3: CASSHRGKTAEDTEAFF. CDR3 DNA: TGCGCCAGCAGCCACCGGGGGAAGACGGCAGAGGACACTGAAGCTTTCTTT.

This clonotype was observed many times. V usage is TRBV7-9 and J usage is TRBJ2-4, with D unclear. From germline, CDR1 is SEHNR and CDR2 FQNEAQ (reference sequence). V shed 5 bases and J shed 0 bases, with 17 bases lying between them. CDR3 length: 17 residues. CDR3: CASSPGSGNLAKNIQYF. The CDR3 region has the DNA TGTGCCAGCAGCCCCGGTAGTGGGAACCTAGCCAAAAACATTCAGTACTTC.

The table lists this clonotype with a few counts. The chain recombines TRBV18 with TRBJ1-1; 9 bases agree with TRBD1. Losses at the gene ends were 0 bases for V and 10 bases for J; bases not matched to a gene: 6. This CDR3 is built from 14 residues. Germline V gene sequence: CDR1 KGHSH, CDR2 LQKENI. The CDR3 nucleotides are TGTGCCAGCTCACCACCAGGACAGGGGTTTCGAGCTTTCTTT. It yields the protein CASSPPGQGFRAFF. The variable domain in full, completed from reference TRBV18 and TRBJ1-1, reads NAGVMQNPRHLVRRRGQEARLRCSPMKGHSHVYWYRQLPEEGLKFMVYLQKENIIDESGMPKERFSAEFPKEGPSILRIQQVVRGDSAAYFCASSPPGQGFRAFFGQGTRLTVV.

V is TRBV5-5 and J is TRBJ2-1, with D possibly called TRBD1 or TRBD2 (6 bases each). Germline assignment: CDR1 SGHKS and CDR2 YYEKEE (reference sequence). The V gene lost 4 bases and the J gene lost 5 bases, with 22 bases spanning the gap. The CDR3 has 17 residues. The DNA of the CDR3 is TGTGCCAGCAGCCCCCGGAGAGGGGGGATTGTCCACAATGAGCAGTTCTTC. Translation: CASSPRRGGIVHNEQFF.

There are a few counts of this clonotype. The V call is TRBV12-3 or TRBV12-4, the J call TRBJ2-3; either TRBD1 or TRBD2 may supply D (6 bases each). This CDR3 is built from 19 residues. V lost 6 bases and J lost 2, with 27 bases in between. The DNA for the CDR3 is TGTGCCAGCAGCCTATCGGTGGGGGGCATCCCGTGGAACACAGATACGCAGTATTTT. Its protein is CASSLSVGGIPWNTDTQYF.

This clonotype was recorded a few times. V usage is TRBV10-3 and J usage is TRBJ1-6; D is perhaps TRBD1 (6 bases). The ends were cut back, 3 bases at V and 10 bases at J, with 13 bases in the middle. The CDR3 is 14 amino acids. Germline V gene lookup returns CDR1 ENHRY and CDR2 SYGVKD. This CDR3 is CAISDPQGGSPLHF. The CDR3 DNA reads TGTGCCATCAGTGATCCACAGGGTGGCTCACCCCTCCACTTT.

The chain recombines TRBV7-8 with TRBJ1-2; 8 bases map to TRBD1. V shed 5 bases and J 4 bases; nucleotides not matched to a gene: 12. The CDR3 has 16 residues. Germline V gene lookup returns CDR1 SGHVS and CDR2 FQNEAQ. The DNA of the CDR3 is TGTGCCAGCAGCCCGCCGGGACAGGAATTTATCTATGGCTACACCTTC. Protein product: CASSPPGQEFIYGYTF.

The gene calls are TRBV6-2 or TRBV6-3 and TRBJ2-5; 10 bases are a match to TRBD2. There are 16 residues in the CDR3. The ends lost 6 bases at V and 1 base at J; junction bases unmatched: 8. Germline V gives CDR1 MNHEY, CDR2 SVGEGT. Written as DNA, the CDR3 is TGTGCCAGCAGGCGCGGACTAGCGGAGAGCCAAGAGACCCAGTACTTC. Its protein is CASRRGLAESQETQYF.

This clonotype has a handful of counts. V and J are TRBV12-3 or TRBV12-4 and TRBJ1-6; D is perhaps TRBD1 (6 bases). The CDR3 length is 16 residues. V lost 6 bases and J 7 bases, leaving 19 bases between the germline ends. The DNA for the CDR3 is TGTGCCAGCAGCCGTGAGGGGGGGCGTTACAATTCACCCCTCCACTTT. Amino acids: CASSREGGRYNSPLHF.

The DNA of the CDR3 is TGTGCCTGGAGACGATTCAGCACAGATACGCAGTATTTT. This translates into CAWRRFSTDTQYF. This chain links TRBV30 with TRBJ2-3, with D unclear. Between the trimmed V and J ends, which lost 3 bases and 0 bases, there was a span of 7 bases. CDR3 length: 13 amino acids. CDR1 GTSNPN and CDR2 SVGIG come from the germline V gene (reference sequence).

The V and J genes are TRBV7-2 and TRBJ1-5; the match to TRBD1 covers 8 bases. CDR3 size: 13 residues. Unmatched junction bases numbered 3, after V lost 5 bases and J lost 6 bases. In germline, CDR1 is SGHTA, CDR2 FQGNSA. The CDR3 spells CASSGDRGQPQHF. CDR3 DNA sequence: TGTGCCAGCAGCGGAGACAGGGGTCAGCCCCAGCATTTT.

This clonotype was observed a few times. The V gene is TRBV6-1, the J gene TRBJ1-5; 9 bases are shared with TRBD1. The germline V gene has CDR1 MNHNS and CDR2 SASEGT. Trimming took 6 bases from V and 2 from J; bases not matched to a gene: 5. The CDR3 covers 15 residues. CDR3 bases: TGTGCCAGCAGGAAACAGGGGGCGGGCAATCAGCCCCAGCATTTT. This translates into CASRKQGAGNQPQHF.

This clonotype came up a few times. This chain uses TRBV7-2 with TRBJ2-3; a weak D match, TRBD2 (6 bases). V was pared by 0 bases and J by 5 bases, with 12 bases between. From germline, CDR1 is SGHTA and CDR2 FQGNSA. The CDR3 extends over 15 amino acids. Written as DNA, the CDR3 is TGTGCCAGCAGCTTAGCACTGAAAGCGGGAGATACGCAGTATTTT. Its protein product is CASSLALKAGDTQYF.

This clonotype has only a few counts. The chain links TRBV5-6 to TRBJ2-7, with 9 positions matching TRBD1. V shed 2 bases, J shed 3 bases, and the junction held 3 bases outside the gene matches. The germline CDR1 and CDR2 sequences are SGHDT and YYEEEE. The CDR3 spans 14 residues. CDR3: CASSFGTGHYEQYV. The CDR3 DNA sequence: TGTGCCAGCAGCTTCGGGACAGGGCACTACGAGCAGTACGTC.

The table lists this clonotype with a few counts. The chain uses TRBV30 and TRBJ2-2; D remains unclear. V was trimmed by 0 bases and J by 3 bases, leaving 5 bases between them. CDR1 GTSNPN and CDR2 SVGIG come from the germline V gene (reference sequence). The CDR3 has 13 residues. The CDR3 sequence: CAWSVSHTGELFF. Written as DNA, the CDR3 is TGTGCCTGGAGTGTATCACACACCGGGGAGCTGTTTTTT. The whole variable domain, remainder taken from reference TRBV30 and TRBJ2-2, is SQTIHQWPATLVQPVGSPLSLECTVEGTSNPNLYWYRQAAGRGLQLLFYSVGIGQISSEVPQNLSASRPQDRQFILSSKKLLLSDSGFYLCAWSVSHTGELFFGEGSRLTVL.

The rearrangement links TRBV12-3 or TRBV12-4 to TRBJ1-5; no firm D call. V lost 3 bases and J 6 bases, leaving 6 bases between the germline ends. CDR3 length: 12 residues. The CDR3 DNA is TGTGCCAGCAGTTTGCAACTTCAGCCCCAGCATTTT. Protein: CASSLQLQPQHF.

The V gene is TRBV5-1, the J gene TRBJ1-5, with 7 bases lining up with TRBD1. The CDR3 spans 15 residues. V shed 4 bases, J shed 4 bases, and the junction held 8 bases outside the gene matches. The germline V gene has CDR1 SGHRS and CDR2 YFSETQ. This CDR3 is CASSPGTDLNQPQHF. CDR3 DNA sequence: TGCGCCAGCAGCCCAGGGACAGACCTTAATCAGCCCCAGCATTTT.

The rearrangement uses TRBV5-1 and TRBJ2-7; no firm D call. The V and J ends lost 3 bases and 3 bases respectively, with 7 bases between them. The germline V gene has CDR1 SGHRS and CDR2 YFSETQ. This CDR3 is built from 12 residues. The CDR3 reads CASSSRGYEQYF. Written as DNA, the CDR3 is TGCGCCAGCAGCTCCCGTGGCTACGAGCAGTACTTC.